This is a list of T cell receptor beta chains from one sample in a study of response to subunit inactivated influenza vaccine. TCRdb analysed the RT-PCR reads with MiXCR anew, one entry per CDR3 protein. The sample lists 450,000 to 500,000 distinct CDR3 sequences, around 9.9% occurring once. Sequenced here: PBMCs from blood, sampled about 6 weeks after vaccination. Receptors were obtained from a man aged 50-60 years who received an inactivated influenza vaccine. The CDR3 runs from the conserved cysteine through the conserved F or W. Size tells how often a clone was seen (once, few, many) or the class of an expanded clone, and some rows leave it out.

CDR3 protein	V gene	J gene	clone size
CASRATGLALPDTQYF	TRBV6-1	TRBJ2-3	many
CASSVLGLLSPGELFF	TRBV6-2/TRBV6-3	TRBJ2-2	.
CASSPDYWGSYEQYF	TRBV18	TRBJ2-7	.
CASSMTEGYGYTF	TRBV7-3	TRBJ1-2	.
CASETGSWGTEAFF	TRBV6-1	TRBJ1-1	few
CASSLSLAETYEQYF	TRBV5-8	TRBJ2-7	few
CASIGAGGLTDTQYF	TRBV6-2/TRBV6-3	TRBJ2-3	.
CASSYSTGLITDTQYF	TRBV7-6	TRBJ2-3	.
CASSLGQTVYNEQFF	TRBV5-1	TRBJ2-1	.
CASSFGAGVSPYEQYF	TRBV11-2	TRBJ2-7	.
CASSSGRRETQYF	TRBV6-1	TRBJ2-5	many
CASSLVPAWEQYF	TRBV7-9	TRBJ2-7	.
CASSLAWGQNIQYF	TRBV11-2	TRBJ2-4	.
CASSGGLAKNIQYF	TRBV9	TRBJ2-4	.
CASRTAGAGSYEQYF	TRBV5-1	TRBJ2-7	few
CASSPGQGRWEQFF	TRBV5-1	TRBJ2-1	many
CSATGLAGRGDEQYF	TRBV20-1	TRBJ2-7	.
CASSSRGIYGYTF	TRBV27	TRBJ1-2	few
CSVTQEPRDTQYF	TRBV29-1	TRBJ2-3	few
CSAIETGVETQYF	TRBV29-1	TRBJ2-5	few
CASSGDRAGYTF	TRBV12-3/TRBV12-4	TRBJ1-2	many
CASSYSTRSSSYEQYF	TRBV6-2/TRBV6-3	TRBJ2-7	.
CASSLANRGGAEAFF	TRBV27	TRBJ1-1	.
CASSYSDVGIYEQYF	TRBV6-5	TRBJ2-7	many
CASSPRTALHSYEQYF	TRBV12-3/TRBV12-4	TRBJ2-7	few
CSVDGSREGTQYF	TRBV29-1	TRBJ2-5	.
CSVTGQADSYEQYF	TRBV29-1	TRBJ2-7	.
CASGGGPDTQYF	TRBV12-3/TRBV12-4	TRBJ2-3	many
CAISRDGTPSNQPQHF	TRBV10-3	TRBJ1-5	many
CASSDRGKRANVLTF	TRBV28	TRBJ2-6	few
CATSRDSGYRGELFF	TRBV15	TRBJ2-2	many
CASSFGGTDNEKLFF	TRBV7-9	TRBJ1-4	.
CASSLGGAQYF	TRBV5-1	TRBJ2-5	few
CAISGGTSGSTDTQYF	TRBV10-3	TRBJ2-3	few
CASSYAENYGYTF	TRBV6-5	TRBJ1-2	many
CASSLEIYNEQFF	TRBV7-9	TRBJ2-1	few
CSANRGREEKLFF	TRBV20-1	TRBJ1-4	many
CASSYSTAGTGELFF	TRBV6-5	TRBJ2-2	few
CASSQDPGAFTDTQYF	TRBV4-3	TRBJ2-3	.
CASRLHPERGYPYEQYF	TRBV28	TRBJ2-7	.
CASSQEGVTSGYNEQFF	TRBV4-2	TRBJ2-1	.
CAWSQGAYTF	TRBV30	TRBJ1-2	many
CASSRGNPYEQYF	TRBV12-3/TRBV12-4	TRBJ2-7	.
CASSLTRTSGPDTQYF	TRBV27	TRBJ2-3	few
CASSLGEGGETQYF	TRBV4-3	TRBJ2-5	few
CATSRTGVTGELFF	TRBV12-3/TRBV12-4	TRBJ2-2	many
CASSVDAGGPGRKTQYF	TRBV9	TRBJ2-5	few
CASSEGGQATYNEQFF	TRBV2	TRBJ2-1	.